The 28 T cell receptor beta chains in this list originate from one sample, sequenced in a study of chemoradiotherapy in HPV16-positive cancers. Assay used: immunoSEQ multiplex PCR; TCRdb lists only in-frame clones, some missing. The sample consists of about 4,400 clones, under 90% of them appearing once. Collection took place from a patient who underwent chemoradiotherapy. The receptors were gathered from a human donor with HPV-associated anogenital cancer.

V usage is TRBV28 and J usage is TRBJ1-2; no clear D. This CDR3 comprises 14 residues. V was trimmed by 3 bases and J by 7 bases, leaving 15 bases between them. Germline CDR1 reads MDHEN; CDR2 reads SYDVKM. CDR3 loop: CASSFSARSFGYTF. The CDR3 DNA is TGTGCCAGCAGTTTTTCGGCCCGGTCTTTTGGCTACACCTTC.

This chain uses TRBV7-8 with TRBJ1-5; TRBD1 agrees at 7 bases. Looked up from germline, CDR1 is SGHVS and CDR2 is FQNEAQ. The CDR3 loop spans 13 amino acids. J was trimmed by 6 bases and V by 5 bases; bases with no gene match: 4. CDR3 coding DNA: TGTGCCAGCAGCACAGGGGTCGGTCAGCCCCAGCATTTT. This sequence encodes CASSTGVGQPQHF.

The rearrangement joins TRBV5-1 to TRBJ2-3, with D possibly matching TRBD1 (6 bases). The V end was cut by 3 bases, the J end by 4 bases, with 18 bases between. The CDR3 has 16 amino acids. Per the germline V gene, CDR1 is SGHRS and CDR2 is YFSETQ. In DNA, the CDR3 is TGCGCCAGCAGCTCCACCAGGGGTGAGTGGTCAGATACGCAGTATTTT. It yields the protein CASSSTRGEWSDTQYF. Using reference TRBV5-1 and TRBJ2-3 for the parts outside the CDR3, the full variable domain is KAGVTQTPRYLIKTRGQQVTLSCSPISGHRSVSWYQQTPGQGLQFLFEYFSETQRNKGNFPGRFSGRQFSNSRSEMNVSTLELGDSALYLCASSSTRGEWSDTQYFGPGTRLTVL.

This clone was seen only once. This chain links TRBV29-1 with TRBJ2-1, with TRBD1 as a possible D gene (6 bases). Trimming removed 4 bases from V and 5 bases from J, with 18 bases in between. CDR1 is SQVTM, CDR2 ANQGSEA, per germline. CDR3 length: 15 residues. The DNA for the CDR3 is TGCAGCGTTGCGAGGTCCAGGGGAGTAGACAATGAGCAGTTCTTC. It specifies CSVARSRGVDNEQFF.

The rearrangement joins TRBV27 to TRBJ2-3, with 7 positions matching TRBD2. The CDR3 loop spans 15 amino acids. Losses at the gene ends were 4 bases for V and 4 bases for J; bases not matched to a gene: 8. CDR1 is MNHEY and CDR2 is SMNVEV in the germline V gene (reference sequence). The chain's CDR3 is CASSSIGGVADTQYF. The CDR3 DNA follows: TGTGCCAGCAGTTCGATTGGGGGGGTAGCAGATACGCAGTATTTT.

The gene calls are TRBV6-6 and TRBJ2-7; 10 bases are shared with TRBD1. The J segment lost 3 bases and the V segment lost 5 bases, leaving 4 bases of the junction unmatched. Germline V CDR1 and CDR2: MNHNY, SVGAGI (reference sequence). The CDR3 runs 14 residues. Here the CDR3 DNA reads TGTGCCAGCAGTATCGGGACAGGGGTCTACGAGCAGTACTTC. Protein product: CASSIGTGVYEQYF.

The table lists this clone with a count of one. The genes are TRBV27 and TRBJ2-2; D is ambiguous. CDR1 and CDR2 (germline): MNHEY, SMNVEV (reference sequence). This CDR3 region has 17 residues. V shed 4 bases and J shed 6 bases, with 21 bases lying between them. DNA for the CDR3: TGTGCCAGCAGTTCCCCGGGTAGGCGGAGAATTCCCGGGGAGCTGTTTTTT. This sequence encodes CASSSPGRRRIPGELFF.

The gene calls are TRBV7-6 and TRBJ2-1; 8 bases are a match to TRBD2. J lost 9 bases, V lost 2 bases, and 9 bases had no gene match. Germline loops: CDR1 SGHVS, CDR2 FNYEAQ. The CDR3 extends over 15 amino acids. The CDR3 spells CASSLSGAGVGEQFF. The CDR3 coding sequence is TGTGCCAGCAGCTTATCGGGAGCGGGAGTAGGTGAGCAGTTCTTC.

The chain has TRBV21-1 and TRBJ1-3. TRBV21-1 is shown as a pseudogene. CDR3 size: 17 residues. CDR3 nucleotide sequence: TGTGCCAGCAGCATGGTAGGGACGTGGGACTCTGGAAACACCATATATTTT. Translating gives CASSMVGTWDSGNTIYF.

This clone occurred a few times. The chain is built from TRBV4-2 and TRBJ2-3; 12 bases line up with TRBD2. Per the germline V gene, CDR1 is LGHNA and CDR2 is YNFKEQ. Trimming at V came to 1 base and at J to 4 bases, leaving 3 bases not matched to a gene. The CDR3 runs to 16 residues. CDR3 protein: CASSQALAGGADTQYF. DNA for the CDR3: TGTGCCAGCAGCCAAGCTCTAGCGGGAGGGGCAGATACGCAGTATTTT.

The chain links TRBV18 to TRBJ1-1; D remains ambiguous. CDR1 and CDR2 from the germline V gene are KGHSH and LQKENI. V was trimmed by 3 bases and J by 3 bases, leaving 11 bases between them. This CDR3 is built from 14 residues. The CDR3 nucleotides read TGTGCCAGCTCACCGGACCCGGGCGACACTGAAGCTTTCTTT. Its translation: CASSPDPGDTEAFF.

The chain combines TRBV29-1 with TRBJ1-5, with a tentative D call TRBD1 (6 bases). In germline, CDR1 is SQVTM, CDR2 ANQGSEA. V lost 3 bases and J 3 bases, leaving 9 bases between the germline ends. The CDR3 covers 13 residues. In nucleotides, the CDR3 is TGCAGCGTTGATGCAGGGGCCAATCAGCCCCAGCATTTT. Encoded protein: CSVDAGANQPQHF.

This clone showed up just once. The chain uses TRBV27 and TRBJ2-2; TRBD2 is a possible D gene (5 bases). The length of the CDR3 is 14 residues. Germline V gene lookup returns CDR1 MNHEY and CDR2 SMNVEV (reference sequence). The V end was cut by 3 bases, the J end by 3 bases, with 8 bases between. The CDR3 DNA is TGTGCCAGCAGTTTCGAGGGATACACCGGGGAGCTGTTTTTT. This codes for CASSFEGYTGELFF.

This chain links TRBV19 with TRBJ1-5, with 8 positions matching TRBD1. The V gene end was trimmed by 7 bases and the J gene end by 3 bases; junction bases not matched to a gene: 8. Germline V gene data show CDR1 as LNHDA and CDR2 as SQIVND (reference sequence). The length of the CDR3 is 15 residues. In DNA form, the CDR3 reads TGTGCCAGTACTGAGGGACAGGCTATCAATCAGCCCCAGCATTTT. It is translated as CASTEGQAINQPQHF.

The chain couples TRBV4-1 to TRBJ1-2, with TRBD1 matching over 7 bases. This CDR3 region has 16 residues. CDR1 and CDR2 from the germline V gene are MGHRA and YSYEKL. Losses at the gene ends were 3 bases for V and 4 bases for J; bases not matched to a gene: 11. The CDR3 is CASSQAGTEKAYGYTF. The CDR3 nucleotides are TGCGCCAGCAGCCAGGCTGGGACAGAGAAAGCCTATGGCTACACCTTC.

The chain carries TRBV5-5 and TRBJ2-7, with D perhaps given as TRBD1 or TRBD2 (6 bases each). The CDR3 loop spans 14 amino acids. The germline V gene encodes CDR1 SGHKS and CDR2 YYEKEE (reference sequence). V lost 1 base and J 5 bases, leaving 13 bases between the germline ends. DNA for the CDR3: TGTGCCAGCAGCTTGACAGGGAGGCTCCACGAGCAGTACTTC. Translation: CASSLTGRLHEQYF.

The J gene is TRBJ1-2, the V gene TRBV6-5; no clear D. The germline CDR1 and CDR2 sequences are MNHEY and SVGAGI. The ends were cut back, 8 bases at V and 2 bases at J, with 12 bases in the middle. CDR3 length: 13 amino acids. As DNA, the CDR3 is TGTGCCAGCTATGGAGGTACAAACTATGGCTACACCTTC. This gives the protein CASYGGTNYGYTF.

This clone showed up just a few times. The J gene is TRBJ2-7, the V gene TRBV11-3; a weak D match, TRBD2 (8 bases). The V end lost 5 bases, the J end lost 2 bases, and 16 bases lay between the germline ends. The CDR3 consists of 15 residues. Germline V CDR1 and CDR2: SGHNT, YENEEA. CDR3 coding DNA: TGTGCCAGCAGCCAGCGGGGGACAGCTACCTACGAGCAGTACTTC. This codes for CASSQRGTATYEQYF.

The chain has TRBV29-1 and TRBJ1-2, with no clear D. The CDR3 loop spans 13 amino acids. V was clipped by 4 bases and J by 0 bases, with 9 bases between them. Looked up from germline, CDR1 is SQVTM and CDR2 is ANQGSEA. The CDR3 bases are TGCAGCGTTGTGGGAGAATCTAACTATGGCTACACCTTC. It specifies CSVVGESNYGYTF.

The chain uses TRBV19 and TRBJ1-6; D is unclear. V was shortened by 5 bases and J by 7 bases, with 9 bases between the two germline ends. CDR1 is LNHDA, CDR2 SQIVND, per germline (reference sequence). There are 13 residues in the CDR3. The CDR3 region is CASSPEQNSPLHF. The CDR3 nucleotides read TGTGCCAGTAGTCCCGAACAGAATTCACCCCTCCACTTT.

The chain uses TRBV11-2 and TRBJ1-2, with unresolved D. Germline values: CDR1 SGHAT, CDR2 FQNNGV. V shed 5 bases and J shed 1 base, with 8 bases lying between them. This CDR3 comprises 13 residues. CDR3 sequence: CASSPDGNYGYTF. As DNA, the CDR3 is TGTGCCAGCAGCCCGGATGGTAACTATGGCTACACCTTC.

The chain employs TRBV7-8 and TRBJ2-2; D possibly uses TRBD1 or TRBD2 (6 bases each). The CDR3 runs to 15 residues. Germline assignment: CDR1 SGHVS and CDR2 FQNEAQ. Trimming pared 5 bases from V and 6 bases from J, leaving 16 bases between. This CDR3 is CASSTIMRGAGELFF. In DNA, the CDR3 is TGTGCCAGCAGCACCATTATGAGGGGGGCCGGGGAGCTGTTTTTT.

The chain joins TRBV11-2 to TRBJ1-6; 9 bases match TRBD1. With V trimmed by 5 bases and J by 7 bases, 3 bases remained unmatched. Germline CDR1 reads SGHAT; CDR2 reads FQNNGV. The CDR3 is 14 amino acids. The CDR3 reads CASSLGQGNSPLHF. As DNA, the CDR3 is TGTGCCAGCAGCCTGGGACAGGGAAATTCACCCCTCCACTTT.

This chain joins TRBV29-1 and TRBJ2-3; 7 bases align to TRBD2. The germline V gene has CDR1 SQVTM and CDR2 ANQGSEA. The CDR3 contains 13 residues. The V and J ends lost 1 base and 3 bases, in that order; junction bases with no gene match: 1. The CDR3 DNA sequence: TGCAGCGTTGAAGGGGGGGGTACAGATACGCAGTATTTT. Its translation is CSVEGGGTDTQYF.

The rearrangement links TRBV14 to TRBJ2-3; 8 positions agree with TRBD1. The CDR3 extends over 14 amino acids. Germline CDR1 reads SGHDN; CDR2 reads FVKESK. V dropped 3 bases and J dropped 7; count of bases not matched to a gene: 6. The CDR3 region is CASSQVDRVNTQYF. The CDR3 DNA sequence: TGTGCCAGCAGCCAGGTGGACAGGGTAAATACGCAGTATTTT.

The count of this clone is one. The chain employs TRBV7-2 and TRBJ1-2; D ambiguous. The germline V gene has CDR1 SGHTA and CDR2 FQGNSA. V was pared by 1 base and J by 4 bases, with 13 bases between. This CDR3 is 15 amino acids long. This chain's CDR3 is CASSLGLGDGYGYTF. The CDR3 DNA is TGTGCCAGCAGCTTAGGACTCGGAGATGGCTATGGCTACACCTTC.

The chain links TRBV7-2 to TRBJ2-2, with 12 nucleotides matching TRBD2. Germline CDR1 is SGHTA and CDR2 is FQGNSA. Trimming took 4 bases from V and 8 from J; bases not matched to a gene: 8. CDR3 size: 16 residues. CDR3 DNA: TGTGCCAGCAGCTCCTTCGGGACTAGCGGGCTGGGGGAGCTGTTTTTT. It yields the protein CASSSFGTSGLGELFF.

The chain links TRBV7-9 to TRBJ2-5; 7 nucleotides align to TRBD2. The CDR3 length is 13 residues. With V trimmed by 6 bases and J by 3 bases, 4 bases remained unmatched. CDR1 SEHNR and CDR2 FQNEAQ come from the germline V gene (reference sequence). The CDR3 bases are TGTGCCAGCAGTGTGCTAGCGGAAGAGACCCAGTACTTC. Amino acids: CASSVLAEETQYF. Variable domain in full (rest from reference TRBV7-9 and TRBJ2-5): DTGVSQNPRHKITKRGQNVTFRCDPISEHNRLYWYRQTLGQGPEFLTYFQNEAQLEKSRLLSDRFSAERPKGSFSTLEIQRTEQGDSAMYLCASSVLAEETQYFGPGTRLLVL.